Each of the 3 T cell receptor beta chains below was sequenced from the same sample in a study of regulatory T cells in long-lasting Graves disease. Building the TCR beta libraries relied on iRepertoire HTBI primers, and CDR3 regions underwent Arm-PCR. TCRdb fed the multiplex PCR reads into MiXCR, producing one record per CDR3 protein. The repertoire has hundreds of thousands of distinct CDR3 sequences, 16% of them found once; the top ten carry roughly 30%. Time point: newly diagnosed GD, antithyroid drugs for less than 3 months. RNA extracted from PBMCs served as the sequencing template. This sample also appeared in a second study, on T cells in Graves' hyperthyroidism and ophthalmopathy.

This material consisted of peripheral blood mononuclear cells (PBMCs), taken at new diagnosis, from a patient treated with antithyroid drugs. Receptors originate from a man in his forties or fifties with Graves disease.

V is TRBV4-1 and J is TRBJ2-5; D remains ambiguous. The CDR3 covers 15 residues. Germline V lookup: CDR1 MGHRA, CDR2 YSYEKL. V was trimmed by 1 base and J by 1 base, leaving 10 bases between them. CDR3 sequence reads: CASSQVWQTQETQYF. CDR3 coding DNA: TGCGCCAGCAGCCAAGTATGGCAGACCCAAGAGACCCAGTACTTC.

This clonotype was recorded at least ten times. The chain combines TRBV4-1 with TRBJ1-1, with D tentatively TRBD1 (5 bases). The CDR3 has 15 residues. Germline V gives CDR1 MGHRA, CDR2 YSYEKL. V was pared by 2 bases and J by 1 base, with 11 bases between. The CDR3 region is CASSQRSTANTEAFF. DNA for the CDR3: TGCGCCAGCAGCCAAAGATCGACAGCGAACACTGAAGCTTTCTTT.

This clonotype appeared many times. V usage is TRBV27 and J usage is TRBJ2-3, with 8 nucleotides matching TRBD1. Germline loops: CDR1 MNHEY, CDR2 SMNVEV (reference sequence). The CDR3 totals 15 residues. The V and J ends lost 6 bases and 2 bases, in that order; junction bases with no gene match: 7. CDR3 bases: TGTGCCAGCAGGGGGGACAGGCAGGTCACAGATACGCAGTATTTT. This sequence encodes CASRGDRQVTDTQYF.